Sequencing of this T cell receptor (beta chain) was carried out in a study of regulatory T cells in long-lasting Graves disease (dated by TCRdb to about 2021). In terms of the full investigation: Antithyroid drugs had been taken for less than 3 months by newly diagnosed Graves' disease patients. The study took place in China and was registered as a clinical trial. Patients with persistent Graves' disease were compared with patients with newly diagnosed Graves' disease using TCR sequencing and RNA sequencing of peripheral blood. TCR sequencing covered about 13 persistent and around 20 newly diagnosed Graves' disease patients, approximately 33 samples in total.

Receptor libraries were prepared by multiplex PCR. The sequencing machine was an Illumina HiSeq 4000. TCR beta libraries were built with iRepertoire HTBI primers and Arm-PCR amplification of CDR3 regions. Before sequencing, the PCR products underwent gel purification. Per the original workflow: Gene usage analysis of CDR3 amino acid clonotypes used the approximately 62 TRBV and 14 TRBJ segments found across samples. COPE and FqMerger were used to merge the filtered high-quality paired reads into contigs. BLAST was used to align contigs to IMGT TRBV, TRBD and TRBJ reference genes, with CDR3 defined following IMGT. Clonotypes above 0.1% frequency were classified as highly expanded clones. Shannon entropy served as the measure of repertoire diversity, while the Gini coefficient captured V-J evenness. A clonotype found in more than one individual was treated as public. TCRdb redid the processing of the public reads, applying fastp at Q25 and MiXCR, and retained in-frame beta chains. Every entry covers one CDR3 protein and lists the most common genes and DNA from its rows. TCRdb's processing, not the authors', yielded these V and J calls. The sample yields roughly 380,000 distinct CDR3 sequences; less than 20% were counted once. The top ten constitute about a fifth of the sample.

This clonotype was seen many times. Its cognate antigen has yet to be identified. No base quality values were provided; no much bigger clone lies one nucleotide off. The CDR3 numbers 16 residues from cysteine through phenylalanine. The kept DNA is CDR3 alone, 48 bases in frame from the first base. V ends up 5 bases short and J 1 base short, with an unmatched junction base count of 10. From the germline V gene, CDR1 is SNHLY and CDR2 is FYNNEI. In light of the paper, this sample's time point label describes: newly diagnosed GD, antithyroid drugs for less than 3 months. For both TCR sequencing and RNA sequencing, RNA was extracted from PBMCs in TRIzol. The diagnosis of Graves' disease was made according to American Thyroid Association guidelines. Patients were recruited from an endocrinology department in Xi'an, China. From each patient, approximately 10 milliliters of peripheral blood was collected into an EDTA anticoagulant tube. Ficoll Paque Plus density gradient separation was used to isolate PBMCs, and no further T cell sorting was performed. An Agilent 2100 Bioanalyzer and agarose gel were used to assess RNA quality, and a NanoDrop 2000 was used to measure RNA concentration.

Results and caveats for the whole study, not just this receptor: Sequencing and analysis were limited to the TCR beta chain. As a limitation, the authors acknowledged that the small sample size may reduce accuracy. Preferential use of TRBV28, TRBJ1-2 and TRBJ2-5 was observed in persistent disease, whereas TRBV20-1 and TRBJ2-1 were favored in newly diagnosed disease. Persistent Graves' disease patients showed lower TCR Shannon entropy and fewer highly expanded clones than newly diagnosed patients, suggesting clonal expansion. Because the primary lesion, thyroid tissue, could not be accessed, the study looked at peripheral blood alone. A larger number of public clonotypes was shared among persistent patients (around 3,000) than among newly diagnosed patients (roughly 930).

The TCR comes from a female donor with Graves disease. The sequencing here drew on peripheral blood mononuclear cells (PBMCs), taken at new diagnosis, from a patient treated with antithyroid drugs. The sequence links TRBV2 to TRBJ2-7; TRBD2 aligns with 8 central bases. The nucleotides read TGTGCCAGCAGTCCATCTCTTAGCGGGATTTCCTACGAGCAGTACTTC. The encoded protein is CASSPSLSGISYEQYF.